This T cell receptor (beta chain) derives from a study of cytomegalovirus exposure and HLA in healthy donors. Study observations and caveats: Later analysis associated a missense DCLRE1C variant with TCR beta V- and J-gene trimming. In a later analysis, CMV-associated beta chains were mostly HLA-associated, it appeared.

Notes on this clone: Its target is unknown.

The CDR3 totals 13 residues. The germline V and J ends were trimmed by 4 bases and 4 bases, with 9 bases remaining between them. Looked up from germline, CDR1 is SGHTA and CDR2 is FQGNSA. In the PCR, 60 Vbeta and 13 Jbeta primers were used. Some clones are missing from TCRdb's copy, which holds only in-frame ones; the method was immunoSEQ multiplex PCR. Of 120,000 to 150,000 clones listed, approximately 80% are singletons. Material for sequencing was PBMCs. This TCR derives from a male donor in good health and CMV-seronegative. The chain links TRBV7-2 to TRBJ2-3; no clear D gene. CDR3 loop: CASSSHMADTQYF. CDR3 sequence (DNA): TGTGCCAGCAGCTCACATATGGCAGATACGCAGTATTTT. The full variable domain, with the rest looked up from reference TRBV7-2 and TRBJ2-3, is GAGVSQSPSNKVTEKGKDVELRCDPISGHTALYWYRQSLGQGLEFLIYFQGNSAPDKSGLPSDRFSAERTGGSVSTLTIQRTQQEDSAVYLCASSSHMADTQYFGPGTRLTVL.